This T cell receptor (beta chain) was sequenced for a study of blood T cell repertoires in COVID-19. Study overall: Sites across the United States, Italy and Spain contributed samples from acute and convalescent COVID-19.

Trimming cost V 0 bases and J 2 bases, with 10 bases left between them. Germline V gene lookup returns CDR1 SGHTA and CDR2 FQGNSA. There are 15 residues in the CDR3. Profiled with immunoSEQ multiplex PCR; TCRdb holds only in-frame clones, not every one. The sample shows roughly 120,000 clones, approximately 65% of them seen only once. The specimen was peripheral blood. The clonotype originates from a woman in her sixties with acute or convalescent COVID-19. This chain connects TRBV7-2 to TRBJ2-5; D is possibly TRBD1 (5 bases). The CDR3 sequence is CASSLAGQGQETQYF. In nucleotides, the CDR3 is TGTGCCAGCAGCTTAGCGGGCCAGGGACAAGAGACCCAGTACTTC.